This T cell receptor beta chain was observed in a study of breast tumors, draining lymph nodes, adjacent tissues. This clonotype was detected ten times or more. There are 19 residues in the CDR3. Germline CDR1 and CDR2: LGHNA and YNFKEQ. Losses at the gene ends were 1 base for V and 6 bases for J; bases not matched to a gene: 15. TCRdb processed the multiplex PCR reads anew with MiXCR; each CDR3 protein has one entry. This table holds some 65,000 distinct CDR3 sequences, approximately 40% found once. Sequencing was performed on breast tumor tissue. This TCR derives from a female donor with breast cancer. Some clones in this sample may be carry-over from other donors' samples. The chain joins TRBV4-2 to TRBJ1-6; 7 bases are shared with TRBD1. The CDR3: CASSQARGGTTGRNSPLHF. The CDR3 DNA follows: TGTGCCAGCAGCCAAGCTAGGGGGGGGACGACAGGGCGTAATTCACCCCTCCACTTT.